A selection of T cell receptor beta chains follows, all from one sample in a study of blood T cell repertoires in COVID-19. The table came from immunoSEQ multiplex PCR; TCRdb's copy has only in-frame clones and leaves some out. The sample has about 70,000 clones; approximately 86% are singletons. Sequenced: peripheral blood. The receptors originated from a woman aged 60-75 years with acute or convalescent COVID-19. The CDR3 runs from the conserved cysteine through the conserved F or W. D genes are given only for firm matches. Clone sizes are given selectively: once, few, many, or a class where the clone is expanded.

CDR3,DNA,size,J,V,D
CASSPEVRETQYF,TGCGCCAGCAGCCCCGAAGTCCGGGAGACCCAGTACTTC,NA,TRBJ2-5,TRBV5-1,NA
CASSGRRDYYNEQFF,TGTGCCAGCAGCGGTCGCCGGGACTATTACAATGAGCAGTTCTTC,once,TRBJ2-1,TRBV5-4,TRBD2
CASSPGTSGGLSYEQYF,TGTGCCAGCTCACCCGGGACTAGCGGGGGACTTTCCTACGAGCAGTACTTC,NA,TRBJ2-7,TRBV18,TRBD2
CAWSVLRGTGELFF,TGTGCCTGGAGTGTACTTCGGGGAACCGGGGAGCTGTTTTTT,few,TRBJ2-2,TRBV30,NA
CASSQQGSGNTIYF,TGCGCCAGCAGCCAACAGGGGTCTGGAAACACCATATATTTT,NA,TRBJ1-3,TRBV5-1,TRBD1
CAWSIIADTQYF,TGTGCCTGGAGTATTATAGCAGATACGCAGTATTTT,NA,TRBJ2-3,TRBV30,NA
CASSEQGYYEQYF,TGTGCCAGCAGCGAACAGGGTTACTACGAGCAGTACTTC,NA,TRBJ2-7,TRBV5-6,NA
CASSFWTRERAQYF,TGTGCCAGCAGTTTTTGGACACGGGAGCGGGCGCAGTATTTT,NA,TRBJ2-3,TRBV27,NA
CAISDGPAETQYF,TGTGCCATCAGTGATGGGCCCGCGGAGACCCAGTACTTC,NA,TRBJ2-5,TRBV10-3,NA
CASSLLVLSNEQFF,TGTGCCAGCAGCTTATTAGTGCTCTCCAATGAGCAGTTCTTC,NA,TRBJ2-1,TRBV11-1,NA
CASSLDSPSVQTQYF,TGCGCCAGCAGCTTAGACAGCCCCTCCGTTCAGACCCAGTACTTC,NA,TRBJ2-5,TRBV5-1,NA
CASSSDILNTEAFF,TGTGCCAGCAGTTCGGACATCCTGAACACTGAAGCTTTCTTT,NA,TRBJ1-1,TRBV6-6,NA
CASSHNPEDTEAFF,TGCGCCAGCAGTCATAATCCGGAGGACACTGAAGCTTTCTTT,NA,TRBJ1-1,TRBV23-1,NA
CASNLDPYTDTQYF,TGTGCCAGTAACCTAGACCCCTACACAGATACGCAGTATTTT,NA,TRBJ2-3,TRBV19,NA
CASSIEGAGPEDEQFF,TGTGCCAGTAGTATAGAGGGAGCGGGGCCCGAGGATGAGCAGTTCTTC,NA,TRBJ2-1,TRBV19,TRBD2
CASSLLAGGPSYNEQFF,TGCGCCAGCAGCTTGCTGGCGGGGGGGCCGTCCTACAATGAGCAGTTCTTC,NA,TRBJ2-1,TRBV5-1,TRBD2
CASSVDGEQYF,TGTGCCAGCAGCGTAGACGGGGAGCAGTACTTC,NA,TRBJ2-7,TRBV9,NA
CSVGTGYNYGYTF,TGCAGCGTTGGGACAGGGTATAACTATGGCTACACCTTC,NA,TRBJ1-2,TRBV29-1,TRBD1
CASSSQAGQNTEAFF,TGTGCCAGCAGCTCCCAGGCGGGTCAGAACACTGAAGCTTTCTTT,NA,TRBJ1-1,TRBV7-9,NA
CASSLVVVGGVNTEAFF,TGTGCCAGCAGCTTAGTTGTAGTAGGGGGAGTGAACACTGAAGCTTTCTTT,NA,TRBJ1-1,TRBV7-8,NA
CASSPPLTSQETQYF,TGTGCCAGCTCACCACCGTTGACTAGCCAAGAGACCCAGTACTTC,NA,TRBJ2-5,TRBV18,NA
CASRTGLAGGDEQFF,TGTGCCAGCAGAACGGGACTAGCGGGGGGCGATGAGCAGTTCTTC,NA,TRBJ2-1,TRBV6-5,TRBD2
CASLERGTQYF,TGTGCCAGCTTGGAGCGAGGTACGCAGTATTTT,NA,TRBJ2-3,TRBV12-3/TRBV12-4,NA
CASQQEMNTEAFF,TGTGCCAGCCAACAGGAGATGAACACTGAAGCTTTCTTT,NA,TRBJ1-1,TRBV6-4,NA
CASSFGGGGQETQYF,TGTGCCAGCAGTTTCGGCGGGGGGGGCCAAGAGACCCAGTACTTC,once,TRBJ2-5,TRBV28,TRBD2
CATSETGQETQYF,TGTGCCACCAGTGAAACAGGGCAAGAGACCCAGTACTTC,NA,TRBJ2-5,TRBV24-1,NA
CASSSGLAGPLDEQFF,TGTGCCAGCAGCTCCGGACTAGCGGGCCCCTTGGATGAGCAGTTCTTC,NA,TRBJ2-1,TRBV7-9,TRBD2
CASGRGFYEQFF,TGTGCCAGCGGACGGGGGTTCTATGAGCAGTTCTTC,NA,TRBJ2-1,TRBV6-5,NA
CATSRDQGAGEAFF,TGTGCCACCAGCAGAGATCAGGGTGCTGGTGAAGCTTTCTTT,NA,TRBJ1-1,TRBV15,NA
CASSSRTSTDTQYF,TGTGCCAGCAGCTCTCGGACTAGCACAGATACGCAGTATTTT,NA,TRBJ2-3,TRBV5-4,NA
CASGSNQYTEAFF,TGTGCCAGTGGCTCAAATCAGTACACTGAAGCTTTCTTT,NA,TRBJ1-1,TRBV19,NA
CASSIGGLGRWGNEQFF,TGTGCCAGTAGTATCGGGGGGTTAGGAAGGTGGGGCAATGAGCAGTTCTTC,NA,TRBJ2-1,TRBV19,TRBD2
CSVGGGGASDTQYF,TGCAGCGTTGGAGGCGGGGGGGCTTCAGATACGCAGTATTTT,NA,TRBJ2-3,TRBV29-1,TRBD2
CASTPGTGGRSNQPQHF,TGTGCCAGTACCCCTGGGACAGGGGGACGGAGCAATCAGCCCCAGCATTTT,NA,TRBJ1-5,TRBV19,TRBD1
CAIKGAGGQTEAFF,TGTGCCATCAAAGGCGCGGGGGGGCAAACTGAAGCTTTCTTT,NA,TRBJ1-1,TRBV10-3,NA
CASSLSAGGSYNEQFF,TGTGCCAGCAGCTTGTCGGCGGGGGGAAGCTACAATGAGCAGTTCTTC,NA,TRBJ2-1,TRBV5-5,TRBD2
CASSSSGTVSYEQYF,TGCGCCAGCAGCTCATCCGGGACAGTATCCTACGAGCAGTACTTC,few,TRBJ2-7,TRBV5-1,TRBD1
CASRGSLDYGYTF,TGTGCCAGCAGGGGGAGTCTGGACTATGGCTACACCTTC,NA,TRBJ1-2,TRBV11-2,NA
CASSSSPQRGETQYF,TGTGCCAGCAGCTCATCCCCTCAGCGGGGGGAGACCCAGTACTTC,NA,TRBJ2-5,TRBV11-2,TRBD2
CASSLNEILTEAFF,TGTGCCAGCAGCTTAAACGAGATACTCACTGAAGCTTTCTTT,NA,TRBJ1-1,TRBV7-6,NA
CASSIRQGSNEKLFF,TGTGCCAGTAGTATCCGACAGGGGTCTAATGAAAAACTGTTTTTT,NA,TRBJ1-4,TRBV19,TRBD1
CASSLRGGQDTQYF,TGTGCCAGCAGCTTGCGGGGGGGGCAGGATACGCAGTATTTT,once,TRBJ2-3,TRBV7-3,TRBD2
CASSLDTSSGANVLTF,TGTGCCAGCAGTTTAGACACCAGCTCTGGGGCCAACGTCCTGACTTTC,NA,TRBJ2-6,TRBV28,NA
CASSVDRAEPQHF,TGTGCCAGCAGCGTAGACAGGGCGGAGCCCCAGCATTTT,NA,TRBJ1-5,TRBV7-9,TRBD1
CASSEASGGEQFF,TGTGCCAGCAGTGAAGCTTCCGGAGGCGAGCAGTTCTTC,few,TRBJ2-1,TRBV2,NA
CASSSPDRAGNSQETQYF,TGTGCCAGCAGTAGCCCCGACAGGGCCGGTAATTCTCAAGAGACCCAGTACTTC,once,TRBJ2-5,TRBV2,TRBD1
CASSNQGNYGYTF,TGTGCCAGCAGTAATCAGGGAAATTATGGCTACACCTTC,NA,TRBJ1-2,TRBV6-5,NA
CASSERETQYF,TGTGCCAGCAGTGAGAGGGAGACCCAGTACTTC,NA,TRBJ2-5,TRBV2,NA
CASSQGSGQDYGYTF,TGTGCCAGCAGCCAGGGGTCAGGGCAGGACTATGGCTACACCTTC,NA,TRBJ1-2,TRBV7-9,NA
CASSSASGGAYYEQYF,TGTGCCAGCAGCTCGGCCAGCGGGGGGGCGTATTACGAGCAGTACTTC,NA,TRBJ2-7,TRBV7-6,TRBD2
CASSDSLAGGLETQYF,TGTGCCAGCAGTGATTCGCTAGCGGGGGGTTTGGAGACCCAGTACTTC,NA,TRBJ2-5,TRBV2,TRBD2